A selection of T cell receptor beta chains follows, all from one sample in a study of T cell responses to AZD1222 COVID-19 vaccine. Sequenced by immunoSEQ multiplex PCR; TCRdb stores in-frame clones only, minus some. Of tens of thousands of clones listed, roughly 84% are singletons. The specimen was peripheral blood, collected on day 0 of AZD1222 vaccination. These receptors all stem from an adult in good health. The CDR3 runs from the conserved cysteine through the conserved F or W. D genes are given only for firm matches. Clone size appears in some rows only: once, few, many, or a class for an expanded clone.

CDR3aa	CDR3nt	abundance	v_gene	d_gene	j_gene	len
CASSSDSAARSTDTQYF	TGTGCCAGCAGCTCCGACTCAGCGGCCCGTAGCACAGATACGCAGTATTTT	.	TRBV5-6	.	TRBJ2-3	17
CASRGTGNTIYF	TGTGCCAGCAGGGGAACAGGAAACACCATATATTTT	once	TRBV2	.	TRBJ1-3	12
CAISEAGAETQYF	TGTGCCATCAGTGAGGCGGGGGCAGAGACCCAGTACTTC	.	TRBV10-3	.	TRBJ2-5	13
CASSEMLGAGLAGSYEQYF	TGCGCCAGCAGTGAGATGTTGGGGGCGGGGTTAGCGGGTTCCTACGAGCAGTACTTC	.	TRBV10-2	.	TRBJ2-7	19
CASSRLSGANVLTF	TGTGCCAGCAGTCGACTATCTGGGGCCAACGTCCTGACTTTC	.	TRBV2	.	TRBJ2-6	14
CASSQSGSSNNEQFF	TGTGCCAGCAGCCAAAGCGGGAGCTCGAACAATGAGCAGTTCTTC	.	TRBV7-2	TRBD2	TRBJ2-1	15
CASSLVTHNEQFF	TGTGCCAGCAGCTTGGTAACCCACAATGAGCAGTTCTTC	once	TRBV5-4	.	TRBJ2-1	13
CSVVSGRGAFF	TGCAGCGTTGTCTCAGGGAGGGGAGCTTTCTTT	.	TRBV29-1	.	TRBJ1-1	11
CASSHTPGQGAITGELFF	TGTGCCAGCAGCCACACCCCGGGACAGGGGGCTATCACCGGGGAGCTGTTTTTT	.	TRBV7-9	TRBD1	TRBJ2-2	18
CASSGSGGLAKNIQYF	TGTGCCAGCAGTGGTTCAGGGGGTCTAGCCAAAAACATTCAGTACTTC	.	TRBV2	TRBD1	TRBJ2-4	16
CSVARTPYEQYF	TGCAGCGTTGCCAGGACACCGTACGAGCAGTACTTC	once	TRBV29-1	.	TRBJ2-7	12
CAISEGSSSNQPQHF	TGTGCCATCAGTGAAGGCAGCTCTAGCAATCAGCCCCAGCATTTT	.	TRBV10-3	.	TRBJ1-5	15
CARSWTGGTATNEKLFF	TGTGCCAGAAGCTGGACAGGGGGAACAGCAACTAATGAAAAACTGTTTTTT	once	TRBV5-3	TRBD1	TRBJ1-4	17
CSVEDRGSAYEQYF	TGCAGCGTTGAAGATCGGGGGTCGGCCTACGAGCAGTACTTC	.	TRBV29-1	.	TRBJ2-7	14
CASSLSRGSTDTQYF	TGTGCCAGCAGCTTATCACGGGGAAGCACAGATACGCAGTATTTT	.	TRBV7-3	.	TRBJ2-3	15
CASSLEGTSGSSGTQYF	TGTGCCAGCAGTTTAGAGGGGACTAGCGGGAGTTCGGGGACCCAGTACTTC	.	TRBV28	TRBD2	TRBJ2-5	17
CASSWDIYGYTF	TGTGCCAGCAGTTGGGACATCTATGGCTACACCTTC	.	TRBV6-6	.	TRBJ1-2	12
CASRQGAGSPLHF	TGTGCCAGTCGACAGGGGGCAGGTTCACCCCTCCACTTT	.	TRBV27	TRBD1	TRBJ1-6	13
CASSLTPTHVGYNEQFF	TGTGCCAGCAGCTTAACCCCAACCCATGTCGGCTACAATGAGCAGTTCTTC	.	TRBV7-9	.	TRBJ2-1	17
CASSGPGPTTDTQYF	TGTGCCAGCAGCGGCCCGGGACCCACCACAGATACGCAGTATTTT	.	TRBV5-4	.	TRBJ2-3	15
CASSQRGTGAGGYTF	TGTGCCAGCAGCCAAAGGGGGACAGGGGCCGGTGGCTACACCTTC	.	TRBV21-1	.	TRBJ1-2	15
CASRRTSGEQYF	TGTGCCAGCAGGCGGACTAGTGGCGAGCAGTACTTC	.	TRBV6-5	TRBD2	TRBJ2-7	12
CASSAHGTSGFNEQFF	TGTGCCAGCAGCGCACACGGGACTAGCGGGTTCAATGAGCAGTTCTTC	once	TRBV11-3	TRBD2	TRBJ2-1	16
CASSPLREMNTEAFF	TGTGCCAGCTCACCATTGAGGGAGATGAACACTGAAGCTTTCTTT	.	TRBV18	.	TRBJ1-1	15
CASSPEYQPQHF	TGTGCCAGCAGCCCCGAATATCAGCCCCAGCATTTT	.	TRBV7-8	.	TRBJ1-5	12
CASSSRPGTYEQYF	TGCGCCAGCAGCTCCCGGCCCGGAACCTACGAGCAGTACTTC	.	TRBV5-1	.	TRBJ2-7	14
CASSYSKGPHTEAFF	TGTGCCAGCAGTTACTCCAAGGGACCCCACACTGAAGCTTTCTTT	.	TRBV6-7	.	TRBJ1-1	15
CASSSGELFF	TGTGCCAGCAGTTCCGGGGAGCTGTTTTTT	.	TRBV7-9	.	TRBJ2-2	10
CASSIGGVTGEQFF	TGTGCCAGCAGCATCGGGGGGGTCACTGGTGAGCAGTTCTTC	.	TRBV9	TRBD2	TRBJ2-1	14
CASRTIRPGTFTDTQYF	TGTGCCAGCAGGACCATTCGTCCCGGGACATTCACAGATACGCAGTATTTT	.	TRBV11-2	.	TRBJ2-3	17
CASSLALGEQFF	TGCGCCAGCAGCTTGGCGTTAGGTGAGCAGTTCTTC	.	TRBV5-1	.	TRBJ2-1	12
CAWGSGQTLSPLHF	TGTGCCTGGGGATCGGGACAGACCCTATCACCCCTCCACTTT	.	TRBV30	TRBD1	TRBJ1-6	14
CASSANTGQTYEQYF	TGTGCCAGCAGCGCAAACACGGGACAGACCTACGAGCAGTACTTC	.	TRBV11-2	TRBD1	TRBJ2-7	15
CASSLNLWASGNTIYF	TGTGCCAGCAGCTTAAACCTGTGGGCGTCTGGAAACACCATATATTTT	.	TRBV7-9	.	TRBJ1-3	16
CASSQTGYEQYF	TGTGCCAGCAGCCAAACAGGGTACGAGCAGTACTTC	once	TRBV2	.	TRBJ2-7	12
CASSYSLALSAQHF	TGTGCCAGCAGTTACTCGTTGGCCCTTTCGGCCCAGCATTTT	.	TRBV6-6	.	TRBJ1-5	14
CASSQDGGSTGELFF	TGCGCCAGCAGCCAAGATGGGGGAAGCACCGGGGAGCTGTTTTTT	.	TRBV4-1	.	TRBJ2-2	15
CASSYSVLEIGEQYF	TGTGCCAGCAGTTACTCGGTCCTGGAAATCGGCGAGCAGTACTTC	.	TRBV6-5	.	TRBJ2-7	15
CASSQERLAGGLTGELFF	TGCGCCAGCAGCCAAGAAAGGCTAGCGGGGGGGTTGACCGGGGAGCTGTTTTTT	.	TRBV4-3	TRBD2	TRBJ2-2	18
CASSPQVRQSANEQFF	TGTGCCAGCTCACCCCAAGTGAGGCAATCGGCGAATGAGCAGTTCTTC	.	TRBV18	.	TRBJ2-1	16
CASSSQGARDGNTIYF	TGTGCCAGCAGCAGCCAAGGGGCGCGGGATGGAAACACCATATATTTT	.	TRBV2	.	TRBJ1-3	16
CASSRPGDYEQYF	TGTGCCAGTAGTAGGCCAGGAGACTACGAGCAGTACTTC	.	TRBV19	.	TRBJ2-7	13
CASSYPLTGSFDEQYF	TGTGCCAGCAGTTACCCACTGACAGGGAGCTTTGACGAGCAGTACTTC	.	TRBV6-6	TRBD1	TRBJ2-7	16
CASSLAQRGGSPETQYF	TGTGCCAGCAGCTTAGCCCAGCGGGGGGGCTCTCCAGAGACCCAGTACTTC	.	TRBV7-6	TRBD2	TRBJ2-5	17
CASSLGSRNTIYF	TGCGCCAGCAGCTTGGGTAGTCGAAACACCATATATTTT	.	TRBV5-1	.	TRBJ1-3	13
CASSPRAGSGYTF	TGTGCCAGCTCACCACGGGCAGGGAGCGGCTACACCTTC	.	TRBV18	.	TRBJ1-2	13
CASSLGTGSMSNQPQHF	TGTGCCAGCAGTTTGGGAACAGGGAGTATGAGCAATCAGCCCCAGCATTTT	few	TRBV28	.	TRBJ1-5	17